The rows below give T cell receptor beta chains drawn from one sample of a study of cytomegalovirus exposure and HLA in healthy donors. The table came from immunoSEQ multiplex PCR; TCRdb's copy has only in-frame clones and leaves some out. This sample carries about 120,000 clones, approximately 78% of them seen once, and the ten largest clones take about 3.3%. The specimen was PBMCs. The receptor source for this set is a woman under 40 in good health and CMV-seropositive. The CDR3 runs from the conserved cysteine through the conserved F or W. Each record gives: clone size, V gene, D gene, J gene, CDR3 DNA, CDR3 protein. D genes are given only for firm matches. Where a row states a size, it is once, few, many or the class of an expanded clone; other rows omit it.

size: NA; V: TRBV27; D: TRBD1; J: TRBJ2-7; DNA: TGTGCCAGCAGGCCTACAGGGGGGTACGAGCAGTACTTC; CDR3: CASRPTGGYEQYF
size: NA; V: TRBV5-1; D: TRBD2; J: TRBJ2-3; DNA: TGCGCCAGCAGCTTGCAAGTGCCGGGACTAGCAGATACGCAGTATTTT; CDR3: CASSLQVPGLADTQYF
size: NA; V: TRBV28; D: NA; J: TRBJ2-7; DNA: TGTGCCAGCAAACGTGTTGGGACTTCCTACGAGCAGTACTTC; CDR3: CASKRVGTSYEQYF
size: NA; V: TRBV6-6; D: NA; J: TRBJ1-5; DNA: TGTGCCAGCATACAGACAAGCAATCAGCCCCAGCATTTT; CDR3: CASIQTSNQPQHF
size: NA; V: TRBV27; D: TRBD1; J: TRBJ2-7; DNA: TGTGCCAGCAGTTATGGGACAGGGGCCTACGAGCAGTACTTC; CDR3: CASSYGTGAYEQYF
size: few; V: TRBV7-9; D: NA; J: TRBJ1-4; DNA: TGTGCCAGCAGCTTAGCGCGGGGTTCAGGGGAAAAACTGTTTTTT; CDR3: CASSLARGSGEKLFF
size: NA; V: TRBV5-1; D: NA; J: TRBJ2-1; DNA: TGCGCCAGCAGCCCCCCTTCCCTTGAGCAGTTCTTC; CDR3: CASSPPSLEQFF
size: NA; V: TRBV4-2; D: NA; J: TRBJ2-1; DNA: TGTGCCAGCAGCGCCCCTAGCGCCAAAAATGAGCAGTTCTTC; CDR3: CASSAPSAKNEQFF
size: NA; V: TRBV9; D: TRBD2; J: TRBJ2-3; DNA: TGTGCCAGCAGCGTAGATTGGGGATCGGGGGGGACAGATACGCAGTATTTT; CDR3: CASSVDWGSGGTDTQYF
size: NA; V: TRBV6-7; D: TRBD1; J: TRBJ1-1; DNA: TGTGCCAGCAGAGCGGACAGGGTACGAGAGGGTTTCTTT; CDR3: CASRADRVREGFF
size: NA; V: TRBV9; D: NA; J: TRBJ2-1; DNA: TGTGCCAGCAGCGCAAGGGGATTGGCCTACAATGAGCAGTTCTTC; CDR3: CASSARGLAYNEQFF
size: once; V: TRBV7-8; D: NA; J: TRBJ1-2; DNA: TGTGCCAGCAGCTTAAGCAGGAACTATGGCTACACCTTC; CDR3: CASSLSRNYGYTF
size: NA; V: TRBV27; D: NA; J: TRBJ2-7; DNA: TGTGCCAGCAGTTCTTTGGGGCGCGAGCAGTACTTC; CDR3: CASSSLGREQYF
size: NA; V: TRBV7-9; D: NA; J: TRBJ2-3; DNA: TGTGCCAGCAGTCGGGATATTTTCACAGATACGCAGTATTTT; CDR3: CASSRDIFTDTQYF
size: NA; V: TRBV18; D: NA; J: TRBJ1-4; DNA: TGTGCCAGCTCACCCGCTCCGGGGAACGAATGGGCTGAAAAACTGTTTTTT; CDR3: CASSPAPGNEWAEKLFF
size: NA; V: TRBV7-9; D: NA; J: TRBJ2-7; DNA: TGTGCCAGCAGCTTAGCGGCGGCCGAGCAGTACTTC; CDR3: CASSLAAAEQYF
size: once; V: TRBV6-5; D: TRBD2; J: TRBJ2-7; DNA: TGTGCCAGCAGTCAGGGTGGGAGGGCCGAGCAGTACTTC; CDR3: CASSQGGRAEQYF
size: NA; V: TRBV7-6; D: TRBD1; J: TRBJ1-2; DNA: TGTGCCAGCAGCCCGGACAGGGGGCGCCGATATGGCTACACCTTC; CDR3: CASSPDRGRRYGYTF
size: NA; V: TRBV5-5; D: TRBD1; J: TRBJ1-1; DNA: TGTGCCAGCAGCTTGATAGGGACAGGGGGCGACACTGAAGCTTTCTTT; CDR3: CASSLIGTGGDTEAFF
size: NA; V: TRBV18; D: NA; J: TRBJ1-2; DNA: TGTGCCAGCTCACCTAAGCTGGGCTACGACAGGTTACCCTATGGCTACACCTTC; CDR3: CASSPKLGYDRLPYGYTF
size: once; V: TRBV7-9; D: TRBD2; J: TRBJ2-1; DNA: TGTGCCAGCAGCTTCAGGCCAGGACTAGCGGGGGGGTACAATGAGCAGTTCTTC; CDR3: CASSFRPGLAGGYNEQFF
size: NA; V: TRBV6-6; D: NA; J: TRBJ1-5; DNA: TGTGCCAGCAGTGAGGCAGGGAGGGATCAGCCCCAGCATTTT; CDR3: CASSEAGRDQPQHF
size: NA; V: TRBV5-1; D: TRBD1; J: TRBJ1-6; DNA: TGCGCCAGCAGCCAGGGGACAGTAAATTCACCCCTCCACTTT; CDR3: CASSQGTVNSPLHF
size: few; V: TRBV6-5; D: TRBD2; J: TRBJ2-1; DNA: TGTGCCAGCAGTTACTCGAATCCTAGCGGCAACAATGAGCAGTTCTTC; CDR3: CASSYSNPSGNNEQFF
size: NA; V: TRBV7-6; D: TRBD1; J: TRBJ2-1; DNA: TGTGCCAGCAGCCGGGACAGCTACTCCTACAATGAGCAGTTCTTC; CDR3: CASSRDSYSYNEQFF
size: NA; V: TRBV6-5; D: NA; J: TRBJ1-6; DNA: TGTGCCAGCAGTTACTCCAACAGGGCGGCTTCACCCCTCCACTTT; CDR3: CASSYSNRAASPLHF
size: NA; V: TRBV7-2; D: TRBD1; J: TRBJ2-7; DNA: TGTGCCAGCAGCTCCGACAGGGTAGGGTCCTACGAGCAGTACTTC; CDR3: CASSSDRVGSYEQYF
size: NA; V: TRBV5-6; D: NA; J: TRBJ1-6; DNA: TGTGCCAGCAGCTTGGGTCTGGGGGCAGGTTCACCCCTCCACTTT; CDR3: CASSLGLGAGSPLHF
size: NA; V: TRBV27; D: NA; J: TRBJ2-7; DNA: TGTGCCAGCAGTTTATCCCCCGGGTCCGACTCCTACGAGCAGTACTTC; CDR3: CASSLSPGSDSYEQYF
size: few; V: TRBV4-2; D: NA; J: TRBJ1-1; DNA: TGTGCCAGCAGCCTCGTACAGGGACGTATGACTGAAGCTTTCTTT; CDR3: CASSLVQGRMTEAFF
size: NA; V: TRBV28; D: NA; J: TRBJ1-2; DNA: TGTGCCAGCAGTTTCAGGACACATAACTATGGCTACACCTTC; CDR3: CASSFRTHNYGYTF
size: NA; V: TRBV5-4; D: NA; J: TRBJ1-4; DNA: TGTGCCAGCAGCGGATTACCAGGTGAAAAACTGTTTTTT; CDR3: CASSGLPGEKLFF
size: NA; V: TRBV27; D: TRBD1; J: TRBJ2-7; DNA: TGTGCCAGCAGTTTATCTGGGACAGGGGCGGAGGAGCAGTACTTC; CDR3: CASSLSGTGAEEQYF
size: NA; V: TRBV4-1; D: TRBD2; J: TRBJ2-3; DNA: TGCGCCAGCAGCCAAGGATGGACTAGCGGGGCGTCCACAGATACGCAGTATTTT; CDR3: CASSQGWTSGASTDTQYF
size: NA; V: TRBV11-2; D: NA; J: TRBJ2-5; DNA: TGTGCCAGCTTGGTGGGCGGGGAAGGGACCCAGTACTTC; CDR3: CASLVGGEGTQYF
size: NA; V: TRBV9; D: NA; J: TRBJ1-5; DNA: TGTGCCAGCAGCGTAGGAGACAGAGCTTGGCCCCAGCATTTT; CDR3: CASSVGDRAWPQHF
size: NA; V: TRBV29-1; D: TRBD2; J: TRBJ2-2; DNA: TGCAGCGTTGTAAGGAGCGGGGCCGGCACCGGGGAGCTGTTTTTT; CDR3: CSVVRSGAGTGELFF
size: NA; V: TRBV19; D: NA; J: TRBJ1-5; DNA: TGTGCCAGTAGTATAGTGGGAGACATTGAGAGTCAGCCCCAGCATTTT; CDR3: CASSIVGDIESQPQHF
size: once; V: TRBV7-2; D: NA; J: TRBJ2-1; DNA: TGTGCCAGCAGCGACCTTAGGGGGGGCCTCTACAATGAGCAGTTCTTC; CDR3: CASSDLRGGLYNEQFF
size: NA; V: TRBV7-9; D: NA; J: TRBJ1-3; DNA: TGTGCCAGCAGCTTAGGGAGCAGAGCTGGAAACACCATATATTTT; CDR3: CASSLGSRAGNTIYF
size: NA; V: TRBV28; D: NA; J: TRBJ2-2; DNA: TGTGCCAGCAAATTTCGCGGGGCCCTGACCGGGGAGCTGTTTTTT; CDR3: CASKFRGALTGELFF
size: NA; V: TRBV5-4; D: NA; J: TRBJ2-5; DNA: TGTGCCAGCAGCACGACGCGGTCACAAGAGACCCAGTACTTC; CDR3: CASSTTRSQETQYF
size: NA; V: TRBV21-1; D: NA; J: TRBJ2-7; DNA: TGTGCCAGCAGCAACGGCAGGGCGCCTGACGAGCAGTACTTC; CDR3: CASSNGRAPDEQYF
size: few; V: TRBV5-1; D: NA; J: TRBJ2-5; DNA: TGCGCCAGCAGCTTGGAACGGGGTGGGGAGACCCAGTACTTC; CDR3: CASSLERGGETQYF
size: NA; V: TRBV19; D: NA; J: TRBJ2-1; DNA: TGTGCCAGTAACTGGGGGGGCTTCGGGTTAGGAAATGAGCAGTTCTTC; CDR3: CASNWGGFGLGNEQFF
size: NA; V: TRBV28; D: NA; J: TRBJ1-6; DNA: TGTGCCAGCACCCTCGGGCAGGGGTATTCACCCCTCCACTTT; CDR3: CASTLGQGYSPLHF
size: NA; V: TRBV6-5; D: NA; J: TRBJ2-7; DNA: TGTGCCAGCAGCCGTAACCAGGGGACCTACGAGCAGTACTTC; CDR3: CASSRNQGTYEQYF
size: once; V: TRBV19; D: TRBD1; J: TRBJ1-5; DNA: TGTGCCAGTAACGATTGGGGGACAGGGGCAGTGCGAAATCAGCCCCAGCATTTT; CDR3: CASNDWGTGAVRNQPQHF
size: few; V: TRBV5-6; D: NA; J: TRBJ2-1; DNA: TGTGCCAGCAGCTTGGGGCAGGCCGACGTTGAGCAGTTCTTC; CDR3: CASSLGQADVEQFF
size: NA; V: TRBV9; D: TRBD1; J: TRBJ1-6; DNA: TGTGCCAGCAGCTCCCGACAGGGGAATTCACCCCTCCACTTT; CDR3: CASSSRQGNSPLHF
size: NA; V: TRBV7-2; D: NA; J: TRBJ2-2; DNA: TGTGCCAGCAGCTTAGTAGGCGGGTCCACCGGGGAGCTGTTTTTT; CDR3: CASSLVGGSTGELFF